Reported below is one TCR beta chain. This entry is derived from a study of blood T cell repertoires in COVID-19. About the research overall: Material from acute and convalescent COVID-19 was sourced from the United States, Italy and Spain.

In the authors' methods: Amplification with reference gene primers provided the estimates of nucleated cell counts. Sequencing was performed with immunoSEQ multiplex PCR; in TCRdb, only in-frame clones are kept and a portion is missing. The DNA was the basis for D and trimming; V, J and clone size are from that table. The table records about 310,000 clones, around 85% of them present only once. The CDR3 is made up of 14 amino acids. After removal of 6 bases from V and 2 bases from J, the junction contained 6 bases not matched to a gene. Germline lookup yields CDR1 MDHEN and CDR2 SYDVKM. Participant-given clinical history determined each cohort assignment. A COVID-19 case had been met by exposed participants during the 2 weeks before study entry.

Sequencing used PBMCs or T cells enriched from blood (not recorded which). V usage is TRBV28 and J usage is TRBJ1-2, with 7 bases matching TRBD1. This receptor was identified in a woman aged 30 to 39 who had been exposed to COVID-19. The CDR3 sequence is CASRPGGGNYGYTF. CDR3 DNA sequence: TGTGCCAGCAGACCAGGGGGTGGCAACTATGGCTACACCTTC.